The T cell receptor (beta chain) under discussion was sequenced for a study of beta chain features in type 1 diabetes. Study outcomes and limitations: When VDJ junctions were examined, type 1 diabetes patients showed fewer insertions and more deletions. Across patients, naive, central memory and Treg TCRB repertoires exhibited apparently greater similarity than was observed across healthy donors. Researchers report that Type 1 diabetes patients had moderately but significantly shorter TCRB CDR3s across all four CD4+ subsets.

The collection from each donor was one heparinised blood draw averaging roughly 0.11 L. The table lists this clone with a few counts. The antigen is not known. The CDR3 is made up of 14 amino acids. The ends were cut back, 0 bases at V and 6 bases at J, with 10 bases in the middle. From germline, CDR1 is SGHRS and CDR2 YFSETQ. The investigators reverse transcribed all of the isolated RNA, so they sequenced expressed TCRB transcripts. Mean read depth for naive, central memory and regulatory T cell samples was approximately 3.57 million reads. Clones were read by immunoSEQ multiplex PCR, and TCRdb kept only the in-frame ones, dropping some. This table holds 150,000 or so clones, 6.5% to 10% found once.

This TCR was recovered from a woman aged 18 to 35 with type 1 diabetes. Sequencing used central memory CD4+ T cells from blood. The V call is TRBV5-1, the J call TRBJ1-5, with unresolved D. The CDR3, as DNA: TGCGCCAGCAGCTTGGGGTCCGGGGTTCAGCCCCAGCATTTT. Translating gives CASSLGSGVQPQHF.